The next 24 T cell receptor beta chains were all read from a single sample in a study of beta chain features in type 1 diabetes. The isolated RNA, all of it, was reverse transcribed, so expressed TCRB transcripts were what got sequenced. Method: immunoSEQ multiplex PCR; TCRdb's copy keeps in-frame clones and lacks some. The table includes over 65,000 clones, under 35% detected once. What was sequenced was stem cell memory CD4+ T cells from blood. These receptor sequences come from a woman between 18 and 29 years old in good health.

The rearrangement links TRBV30 to TRBJ2-1; weak D call: TRBD1 (5 bases). This CDR3 comprises 15 residues. Trimming shortened V by 1 base and J by 0 bases, and 10 bases separated the two germline ends. Germline lookup yields CDR1 GTSNPN and CDR2 SVGIG (reference sequence). The chain's CDR3 is CAWSGTWSSYNEQFF. Written as DNA, the CDR3 is TGTGCCTGGAGTGGGACATGGAGCTCCTACAATGAGCAGTTCTTC.

This clone was observed a single time. V usage is TRBV5-6 and J usage is TRBJ2-3; 10 positions match TRBD1. The germline gives CDR1 SGHDT, CDR2 YYEEEE. After removal of 3 bases from V and 0 bases from J, the junction contained 1 base not matched to a gene. This CDR3 region has 15 residues. CDR3 bases: TGTGCCAGCAGCTGGGGACAGGGGAGCACAGATACGCAGTATTTT. It encodes CASSWGQGSTDTQYF.

A few counts support this clone. The chain has TRBV30 and TRBJ1-2; 9 nucleotides line up with TRBD1. CDR1 is GTSNPN, CDR2 SVGIG, per germline (reference sequence). The length of the CDR3 is 12 residues. The ends lost 2 bases at V and 11 bases at J; junction bases unmatched: 6. This chain's CDR3 is CAWSTYRGQYTF. The DNA of the CDR3 is TGTGCCTGGAGTACTTACAGGGGGCAGTACACCTTC. The whole variable domain, filled in from reference TRBV30 and TRBJ1-2, reads SQTIHQWPATLVQPVGSPLSLECTVEGTSNPNLYWYRQAAGRGLQLLFYSVGIGQISSEVPQNLSASRPQDRQFILSSKKLLLSDSGFYLCAWSTYRGQYTFGSGTRLTVV.

This clone was observed a handful of times. The rearrangement joins TRBV6-5 to TRBJ2-7; 8 positions agree with TRBD1. This CDR3 contains 16 residues. The junction had 7 bases not matched to a gene; V was cut back by 0 bases and J by 3 bases. CDR1 and CDR2 (germline): MNHEY, SVGAGI. Written as DNA, the CDR3 is TGTGCCAGCAGTTACTCTAGGACAGGGACGGTCTACGAGCAGTACTTC. Translation gives CASSYSRTGTVYEQYF.

CDR3: CASFLALYGYTF. The CDR3, as DNA: TGTGCCAGCTTTCTGGCCCTCTATGGCTACACCTTC. The chain has TRBV6-5 and TRBJ1-2, with unresolved D. The germline V and J ends were trimmed by 8 bases and 4 bases, with 11 bases remaining between them. Germline V CDR1 and CDR2: MNHEY, SVGAGI. There are 12 residues in the CDR3.

The chain carries TRBV5-1 and TRBJ2-1; 8 bases are shared with TRBD1. Losses at the gene ends were 4 bases for V and 8 bases for J; bases not matched to a gene: 11. This CDR3 has 15 residues. Per germline, CDR1 SGHRS and CDR2 YFSETQ. CDR3 DNA: TGCGCCAGCAGCCAAGGGACAGGCCCTAGCGATGAGCAGTTCTTC. Protein: CASSQGTGPSDEQFF.

This clone was recorded a few times. The chain employs TRBV19 and TRBJ2-4; 8 bases align to TRBD1. Germline V gives CDR1 LNHDA, CDR2 SQIVND (reference sequence). V lost 7 bases to trimming and J lost 2 bases; unmatched junction nucleotides: 4. The CDR3 has 14 residues. CDR3 in DNA: TGTGCCAGTATGGACAGGGTGTCCAAAAACATTCAGTACTTC. Its translation is CASMDRVSKNIQYF.

V is TRBV6-6 and J is TRBJ1-5, with a tentative D call TRBD1 (6 bases). The CDR3 runs to 13 residues. Deletions cut 0 bases from V and 7 bases from J, with 7 bases between. CDR1 and CDR2 (germline): MNHNY, SVGAGI (reference sequence). The CDR3 spells CASSYSRGQPQHF. CDR3 DNA: TGTGCCAGCAGTTACTCGAGGGGGCAGCCCCAGCATTTT.

This clone occurred a few times. This sequence joins TRBV7-9 and TRBJ1-3; TRBD1 matches 7 bases. This CDR3 contains 16 residues. Germline CDR1 reads SEHNR; CDR2 reads FQNEAQ (reference sequence). Losses at the gene ends were 2 bases for V and 0 bases for J; bases not matched to a gene: 4. The CDR3 DNA reads TGTGCCAGCAGCTTACGGACAGGATTCTCTGGAAACACCATATATTTT. Its protein product is CASSLRTGFSGNTIYF.

This clone has only a few counts. The J gene is TRBJ2-5, the V gene TRBV29-1; perhaps TRBD2 as D (5 bases). V was cut by 1 base and J by 5 bases, with 14 bases left in between. Germline CDR1 SQVTM, CDR2 ANQGSEA. CDR3 length: 14 residues. CDR3 nucleotide sequence: TGCAGCGTTGAAGGGGCGCGAGGGTGGGAGACCCAGTACTTC. Its translation is CSVEGARGWETQYF.

The chain has TRBV5-5 and TRBJ2-3, with D perhaps TRBD2 (5 bases). In germline, CDR1 is SGHKS, CDR2 YYEKEE (reference sequence). The V and J ends lost 2 bases and 1 base respectively, with 8 bases between them. The CDR3 loop spans 14 amino acids. In DNA, the CDR3 is TGTGCCAGCAGCTTTATGCGGGGCACAGATACGCAGTATTTT. The encoded protein is CASSFMRGTDTQYF.

The CDR3 spells CASSGGTGGTEQFF. The CDR3, as DNA: TGTGCCAGCAGCGGAGGGACAGGGGGCACTGAGCAGTTCTTC. V and J are TRBV9 and TRBJ2-1; 12 nucleotides align to TRBD1. The CDR3 has 14 residues. With 3 bases clipped from V and 9 bases from J, the junction kept 4 bases outside the gene matches. The germline gives CDR1 SGDLS, CDR2 YYNGEE.

V and J are TRBV7-2 and TRBJ2-7; D is possibly TRBD2 (6 bases). V lost 5 bases, J lost 2 bases, and 19 bases lay in between. CDR1 SGHTA and CDR2 FQGNSA come from the germline V gene. The CDR3 sequence is 16 residues long. In DNA form, the CDR3 reads TGTGCCAGCAGCCCGTGGGGGGTACGGGGGACCTACGAGCAGTACTTC. Encoded protein: CASSPWGVRGTYEQYF.

The chain couples TRBV7-8 to TRBJ2-7, with TRBD2 matching over 16 bases. Germline V gene data show CDR1 as SGHVS and CDR2 as FQNEAQ. The V gene end was trimmed by 5 bases and the J gene end by 6 bases; junction bases not matched to a gene: 13. This CDR3 is built from 18 residues. CDR3 coding DNA: TGTGCCAGCAGCCTCGGGACTAGCGGGAGGGCCTTTGCTAGCGAGCAGTACTTC. As protein: CASSLGTSGRAFASEQYF.

This rearrangement joins TRBV25-1 to TRBJ1-4; the D is unclear. CDR1 is MGHDK, CDR2 SYGVNS, per germline. The CDR3 loop spans 15 amino acids. Trimming stripped 0 bases from V and 2 bases from J, with 7 bases between. The CDR3 loop reads CASSEYRVTNEKLFF. Written as DNA, the CDR3 is TGTGCCAGCAGTGAATACCGGGTTACTAATGAAAAACTGTTTTTT.

The sample holds a few counts of this clone. The chain carries TRBV6-6 and TRBJ2-1; D perhaps matches TRBD2 (5 bases). This CDR3 spans 14 amino acids. The V and J ends lost 6 bases and 3 bases respectively, with 12 bases between them. Germline-derived CDR1 and CDR2 are MNHNY and SVGAGI (reference sequence). CDR3 region: CASSPRRDYNEQFF. The CDR3 nucleotides read TGTGCCAGCAGCCCCCGTCGGGACTACAATGAGCAGTTCTTC.

This chain connects TRBV30 to TRBJ1-2; TRBD1 aligns across 8 bases. The ends lost 4 bases at V and 8 bases at J; junction bases unmatched: 15. CDR1 GTSNPN and CDR2 SVGIG come from the germline V gene (reference sequence). The CDR3 sequence is 15 residues long. The CDR3 nucleotides are TGTGCCTGGACTCGCCGGGACAGGATGAATAAAGGCTACACCTTC. Translation: CAWTRRDRMNKGYTF. The complete variable domain, with remaining parts taken from reference TRBV30 and TRBJ1-2, reads SQTIHQWPATLVQPVGSPLSLECTVEGTSNPNLYWYRQAAGRGLQLLFYSVGIGQISSEVPQNLSASRPQDRQFILSSKKLLLSDSGFYLCAWTRRDRMNKGYTFGSGTRLTVV.

This clone has at least ten counts. This sequence joins TRBV4-2 and TRBJ2-7; D gene ambiguous. This CDR3 contains 13 residues. From germline, CDR1 is LGHNA and CDR2 YNFKEQ. V lost 0 bases, J lost 7 bases, and 10 bases lay in between. CDR3 residues: CASSQEPAGEQYF. In DNA form, the CDR3 reads TGTGCCAGCAGCCAAGAGCCTGCCGGGGAGCAGTACTTC.

This clone showed up many times. The chain joins TRBV15 to TRBJ2-7; no clear D gene. V lost 0 bases and J 6 bases, leaving 6 bases between the germline ends. The CDR3 length is 12 residues. CDR1 LNHNV and CDR2 YYDKDF come from the germline V gene (reference sequence). CDR3 loop: CATSRDLSEQYF. For the CDR3, the DNA is TGTGCCACCAGCAGAGATCTCTCCGAGCAGTACTTC.

The chain couples TRBV6-4 to TRBJ1-2; 11 nucleotides align to TRBD1. The V and J ends lost 3 bases and 7 bases, in that order; junction bases with no gene match: 7. CDR3 length: 15 amino acids. CDR1 MRHNA and CDR2 SNTAGT come from the germline V gene. CDR3 loop: CASSEQGQGVSGYTF. DNA of the CDR3: TGTGCCAGCAGTGAACAGGGACAGGGGGTTTCTGGCTACACCTTC.

This clone came up a few times. V gene TRBV2 combines with J gene TRBJ2-7; the match to TRBD2 covers 9 bases. The CDR3 covers 14 residues. Per the germline V gene, CDR1 is SNHLY and CDR2 is FYNNEI. With 6 bases clipped from V and 6 bases from J, the junction kept 9 bases outside the gene matches. The CDR3 nucleotides are TGTGCCAGCAGCAAATTAGCGGGAGTAGGCGAGCAGTACTTC. Its protein is CASSKLAGVGEQYF.

In its sample, this clone was seen a few times. The chain combines TRBV7-9 with TRBJ1-1; D call uncertain. Trimming pared 3 bases from V and 6 bases from J, leaving 8 bases between. Germline V lookup: CDR1 SEHNR, CDR2 FQNEAQ (reference sequence). The CDR3 runs to 12 residues. CDR3 protein: CASSLGGPEAFF. In nucleotides, the CDR3 is TGTGCCAGCAGCTTGGGAGGGCCTGAAGCTTTCTTT.

This clone was recorded a few times. This chain's CDR3 is CASSFSGTNNQPQHF. The CDR3 nucleotides are TGTGCCAGCAGCTTTTCCGGGACTAACAATCAGCCCCAGCATTTT. The chain carries TRBV7-2 and TRBJ1-5, with a possible D match to TRBD1 (5 bases). Trimming removed 3 bases at V and 3 bases at J, with 12 bases between. CDR3 length: 15 residues. Per germline, CDR1 SGHTA and CDR2 FQGNSA.

The chain links TRBV5-1 to TRBJ2-6; D perhaps matches TRBD2 (5 bases). Germline V gene lookup returns CDR1 SGHRS and CDR2 YFSETQ. Deletions cut 6 bases from V and 1 base from J, with 11 bases between. There are 15 residues in the CDR3. In DNA form, the CDR3 reads TGCGCCAGCACGGCAGAGGGTTCTGGGGCCAACGTCCTGACTTTC. Amino acids: CASTAEGSGANVLTF.